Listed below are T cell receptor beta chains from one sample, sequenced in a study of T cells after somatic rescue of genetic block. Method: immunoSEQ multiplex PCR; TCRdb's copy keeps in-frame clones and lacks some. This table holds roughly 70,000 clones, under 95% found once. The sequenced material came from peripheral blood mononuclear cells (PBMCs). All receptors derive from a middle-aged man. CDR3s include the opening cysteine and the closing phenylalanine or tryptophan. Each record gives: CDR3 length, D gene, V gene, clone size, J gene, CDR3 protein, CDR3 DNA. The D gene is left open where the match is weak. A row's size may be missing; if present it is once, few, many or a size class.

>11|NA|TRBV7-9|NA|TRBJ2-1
CSWRKSSEQFF
TGTTCCTGGAGGAAGTCTAGTGAGCAGTTCTTC
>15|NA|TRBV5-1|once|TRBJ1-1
CASSLGWGTNTEAFF
TGCGCCAGCAGCTTGGGTTGGGGAACGAATACTGAAGCTTTCTTT
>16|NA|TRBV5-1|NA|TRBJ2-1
CASSSLGQSSYNEQFF
TGCGCCAGCAGCTCCTTAGGTCAGAGCTCCTACAATGAGCAGTTCTTC
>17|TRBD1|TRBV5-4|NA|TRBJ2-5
CASSLALSGGALETQYF
TGTGCCAGCAGCTTGGCTTTGTCAGGGGGCGCGTTGGAGACCCAGTACTTC
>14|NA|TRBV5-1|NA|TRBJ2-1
CASSLGTRDREQFF
TGCGCCAGCAGCTTGGGTACTAGGGATCGCGAGCAGTTCTTC
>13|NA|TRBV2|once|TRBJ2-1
CASKPDSHNEQFF
TGTGCCAGCAAACCCGACAGTCACAATGAGCAGTTCTTC
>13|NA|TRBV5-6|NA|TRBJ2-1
CASSRGALDEQFF
TGTGCCAGCAGCCGGGGGGCCCTAGATGAGCAGTTCTTC
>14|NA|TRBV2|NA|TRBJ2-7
CASIEGRRSYEQYF
TGTGCCAGCATAGAGGGACGAAGGTCCTACGAGCAGTACTTC
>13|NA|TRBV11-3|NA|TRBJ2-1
CASSLDRLAEQFF
TGTGCCAGCAGCTTAGATCGGCTAGCGGAGCAGTTCTTC
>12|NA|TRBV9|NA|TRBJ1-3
CASSVRSDTIYF
TGTGCCAGCAGCGTTCGTTCGGACACCATATATTTT
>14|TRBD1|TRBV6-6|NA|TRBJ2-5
CASSYGQAPETQYF
TGTGCCAGCAGTTACGGACAGGCCCCCGAGACCCAGTACTTC
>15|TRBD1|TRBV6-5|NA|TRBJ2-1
CASRGRTGPGNEQFF
TGTGCCAGCAGGGGGAGGACAGGGCCGGGCAATGAGCAGTTCTTC